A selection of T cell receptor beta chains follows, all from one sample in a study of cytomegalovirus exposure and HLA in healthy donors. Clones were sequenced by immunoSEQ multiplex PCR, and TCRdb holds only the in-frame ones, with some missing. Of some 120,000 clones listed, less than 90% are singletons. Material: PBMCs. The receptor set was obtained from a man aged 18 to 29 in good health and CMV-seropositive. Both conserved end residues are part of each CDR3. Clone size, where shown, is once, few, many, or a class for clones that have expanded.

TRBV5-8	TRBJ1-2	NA	CASSDQADGYTF
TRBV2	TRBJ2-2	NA	CASRGQGGTGELFF
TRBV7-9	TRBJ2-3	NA	CASKRGAEDTQYF
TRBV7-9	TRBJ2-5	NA	CASSWQGAGETQYF
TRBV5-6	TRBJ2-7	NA	CASGRGTFGYEQYF
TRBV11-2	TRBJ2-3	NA	CASSLRPPSGGMTDTQYF
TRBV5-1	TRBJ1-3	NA	CASSRSGTVPGNTIYF
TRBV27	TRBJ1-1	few	CASSFNRAMNTEAFF
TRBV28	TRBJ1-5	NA	CASTREANQPQHF
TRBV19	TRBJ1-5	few	CASSMAGGVYQPQHF
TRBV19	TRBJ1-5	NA	CASSTTGESNQPQHF
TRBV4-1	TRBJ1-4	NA	CASSQGTGGWVLFF
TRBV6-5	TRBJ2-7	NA	CASSRTGTSYEQYF
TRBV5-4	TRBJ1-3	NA	CASSVDSSSGNTIYF
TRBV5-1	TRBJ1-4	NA	CASSFGQINEKLFF
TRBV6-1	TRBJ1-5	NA	CASSVSQGDTNQPQHF
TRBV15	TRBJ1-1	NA	CATSSWGRPDTEAFF
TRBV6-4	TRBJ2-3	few	CASSDEGEGTQYF
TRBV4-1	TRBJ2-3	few	CASSQDRARGTSKDTQYF
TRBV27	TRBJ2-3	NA	CASSLIAGDTQYF
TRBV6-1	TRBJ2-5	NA	CASSGRGRGLAGQETQYF
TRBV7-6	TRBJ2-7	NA	CASSSRLDHYEQYF
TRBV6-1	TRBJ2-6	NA	CASREQGSGANVLTF
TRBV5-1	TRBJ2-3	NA	CASSLRGQGADTQYF
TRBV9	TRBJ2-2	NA	CASSIGDRDTGELFF
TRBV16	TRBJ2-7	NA	CASSQGGQPYF
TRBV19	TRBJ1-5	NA	CASRGGPSNQPQHF
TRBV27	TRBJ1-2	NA	CASSLSGQPNYGYTF
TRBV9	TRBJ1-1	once	CASGVATGPDTEAFF
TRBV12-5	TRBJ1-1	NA	CASGPQRTGGTEAFF
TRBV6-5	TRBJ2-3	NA	CASSHGGDTQYF
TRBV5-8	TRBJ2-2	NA	CASGQGANTGELFF
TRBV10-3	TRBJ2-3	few	CAISGDSASTDTQYF
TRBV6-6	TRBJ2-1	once	CASSSNMGGNEQFF
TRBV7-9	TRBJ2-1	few	CASSLFRGGANEQFF
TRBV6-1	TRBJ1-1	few	CASRDGGNTEAFF
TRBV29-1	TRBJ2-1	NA	CSVEEGTGLADEQFF